This T cell receptor (beta chain) is drawn from a study of CD8 T cells in ankylosing spondylitis. Study-wide points: Ankylosing spondylitis blood appeared to be characterized by a TCR beta motif of 8 or 9 highly homologous variants.

MiXCR, applied by TCRdb to the 5' RACE reads, yields one record per CDR3 protein. The table has tens of thousands of distinct CDR3 sequences, around 8.3% seen once. Comment on this clonotype: What it binds is not known.

The CDR3 sequence is 14 residues long. V was clipped by 2 bases and J by 3 bases, with 11 bases between them. The V gene's germline CDR1 is SGHVS and CDR2 FQNEAQ. What was sequenced was blood, either unsorted or a sorted T cell fraction (not recorded which). The sequence came from a male donor with ankylosing spondylitis. This rearrangement joins TRBV7-8 to TRBJ2-7; D uncertain. The CDR3 is CASSLFAGDYEQYV. The CDR3 bases are TGTGCCAGCAGCTTATTCGCTGGGGACTACGAGCAGTACGTC.